This T cell receptor (beta chain) was documented in a study of blood T cell repertoires in COVID-19. The data were produced by immunoSEQ multiplex PCR, yet TCRdb's version contains in-frame clones alone and is incomplete. The repertoire holds approximately 220,000 clones, just over 85% seen once, with 3.5% to 4.5% in the top ten. Trimming took off 1 base at V and 2 bases at J, with 16 bases between the two ends. CDR3 size: 16 residues. Germline V CDR1 and CDR2: SQVTM, ANQGSEA. This clonotype was sampled from a woman aged 40 to 50 with acute COVID-19. Sequencing used PBMCs or T cells enriched from blood (not recorded which). J is TRBJ2-3 and V is TRBV29-1; TRBD2 might be the D (5 bases). DNA of the CDR3: TGCAGCGTTGAAGGTATGGCAGGAGGAACCACAGATACGCAGTATTTT. Protein product: CSVEGMAGGTTDTQYF.